The 30 T cell receptor beta chains listed next were all sequenced from one sample in a study of cytomegalovirus exposure and HLA in healthy donors. The study ran its PCR with 60 Vbeta and 13 Jbeta primers. Assay: immunoSEQ multiplex PCR; the TCRdb copy retains only in-frame clones and omits some. The sample has about 180,000 clones, 84% seen once; the top ten hold roughly 5%. The sequenced sample consisted of PBMCs. Receptors were obtained from a young man in good health and CMV-seronegative.

This clone has only one observation. This chain connects TRBV19 to TRBJ2-7; 7 nucleotides align to TRBD1. This CDR3 spans 13 amino acids. The junction had 10 bases not matched to a gene; V was cut back by 9 bases and J by 5 bases. Germline CDR1 is LNHDA and CDR2 is SQIVND (reference sequence). CDR3 sequence: CASEPRQGDEQYF. In DNA form, the CDR3 reads TGTGCCAGCGAACCGAGACAGGGCGACGAGCAGTACTTC.

This clone was seen just once. The rearrangement uses TRBV18 and TRBJ2-7; D uncertain. CDR3 length: 15 residues. V lost 2 bases, J lost 0 bases, and 11 bases lay in between. The germline V gene has CDR1 KGHSH and CDR2 LQKENI. The CDR3 protein is CASSPIFGASYEQYF. CDR3 nucleotide sequence: TGTGCCAGCTCACCAATTTTCGGTGCCTCCTACGAGCAGTACTTC.

V and J are TRBV9 and TRBJ2-3; TRBD2 is a possible D gene (5 bases). V shed 3 bases and J shed 2 bases, with 22 bases lying between them. Germline CDR1 is SGDLS and CDR2 is YYNGEE. The CDR3 length is 18 residues. The CDR3 region has the DNA TGTGCCAGCAGCGAAAGCCCGGACTCCCCAATGGTCACAGATACGCAGTATTTT. Translated: CASSESPDSPMVTDTQYF.

This sequence joins TRBV5-1 and TRBJ1-3; TRBD1 matches at 7 bases. Germline trimming cut 1 base from V and 4 bases from J; bases unmatched to any gene: 2. This CDR3 has 14 amino acids. CDR1 and CDR2 from the germline V gene are SGHRS and YFSETQ. CDR3 DNA sequence: TGCGCCAGCAGCTTGAACAGGGGAGGAAACACCATATATTTT. It encodes CASSLNRGGNTIYF.

This clone was seen more than once but under ten times. V gene TRBV4-2 combines with J gene TRBJ2-1; 7 bases align to TRBD2. V dropped 4 bases and J dropped 1; count of bases not matched to a gene: 7. CDR3 size: 16 residues. Germline lookup yields CDR1 LGHNA and CDR2 YNFKEQ. Here the CDR3 DNA reads TGTGCCAGCAGCCTCGCGGGAGAAGTGTCCTACAATGAGCAGTTCTTC. It is translated as CASSLAGEVSYNEQFF.

The rearrangement uses TRBV5-4 and TRBJ2-1, with D possibly TRBD1 on 6 matching bases. Trimming took off 4 bases at V and 7 bases at J, with 15 bases between the two ends. This CDR3 region has 14 residues. Germline V gives CDR1 SGHNT, CDR2 YYREEE (reference sequence). CDR3 nucleotides: TGTGCCAGCAGCCACTCCGACAGGATGAATGAGCAGTTCTTC. Translation: CASSHSDRMNEQFF. The full variable domain, completed using reference TRBV5-4 and TRBJ2-1, is ETGVTQSPTHLIKTRGQQVTLRCSSQSGHNTVSWYQQALGQGPQFIFQYYREEENGRGNFPPRFSGLQFPNYSSELNVNALELDDSALYLCASSHSDRMNEQFFGPGTRLTVL.

Worth noting for this clone: At one of its ends the junction is not consistent with the germline gene, which may arise from a read error. In nucleotides, the CDR3 is TGTTCCAGCAGCCGCAGGGCCACGAACACCGGGGAGCTGTTTTTT. Amino acids: CSSSRRATNTGELFF. The V gene is TRBV7-9, the J gene TRBJ2-2; maybe TRBD1 (5 bases). Germline loops: CDR1 SEHNR, CDR2 FQNEAQ (reference sequence). The CDR3 runs 15 residues.

The chain has TRBV10-3 and TRBJ1-1, with D perhaps matching TRBD1 (5 bases). The CDR3 totals 14 residues. V was clipped by 6 bases and J by 3 bases, with 14 bases between them. Germline V gene data show CDR1 as ENHRY and CDR2 as SYGVKD. The CDR3 sequence is CAISTQKTDTEAFF. The CDR3 bases are TGTGCCATCAGCACACAGAAGACAGACACTGAAGCTTTCTTT.

The chain is built from TRBV27 and TRBJ2-5, with D tentatively TRBD2 (5 bases). Germline CDR1 reads MNHEY; CDR2 reads SMNVEV (reference sequence). Trimming pared 6 bases from V and 5 bases from J, leaving 7 bases between. CDR3 length: 11 residues. The DNA for the CDR3 is TGTGCCAGCAGCACGGGGGAGACCCAGTACTTC. Translating gives CASSTGETQYF.

V is TRBV6-6 and J is TRBJ1-6; 9 bases are a match to TRBD1. Germline CDR1 and CDR2: MNHNY and SVGAGI (reference sequence). This CDR3 has 14 residues. Trimming at V came to 7 bases and at J to 7 bases, leaving 5 bases not matched to a gene. The CDR3: CASKQGAENSPLHF. The DNA for the CDR3 is TGTGCCAGCAAACAGGGGGCAGAGAATTCACCCCTCCACTTT.

The chain recombines TRBV27 with TRBJ2-7; TRBD2 agrees at 7 bases. With V trimmed by 4 bases and J by 3 bases, 6 bases remained unmatched. In germline, CDR1 is MNHEY, CDR2 SMNVEV (reference sequence). The CDR3 has 14 residues. Here the CDR3 reads CASSSGGMRYEQYF. The CDR3 region has the DNA TGTGCCAGCAGTTCGGGGGGAATGCGCTACGAGCAGTACTTC.

There are a few counts of this clone. The gene calls are TRBV5-1 and TRBJ1-3, with D hard to call. CDR3 size: 13 residues. The V end was cut by 9 bases, the J end by 4 bases, with 14 bases between. Per the germline V gene, CDR1 is SGHRS and CDR2 is YFSETQ. Here the CDR3 reads CATSESGGNTIYF. In DNA form, the CDR3 reads TGCGCCACCTCGGAGTCGGGGGGAAACACCATATATTTT.

This clone turned up a few times. This sequence joins TRBV6-1 and TRBJ2-3; 8 nucleotides line up with TRBD2. V lost 0 bases to trimming and J lost 0 bases; unmatched junction nucleotides: 5. The CDR3 has 17 residues. Germline V gene sequence: CDR1 MNHNS, CDR2 SASEGT. The CDR3 sequence is CASSEALAGRSTDTQYF. The CDR3 DNA reads TGTGCCAGCAGTGAAGCTTTAGCGGGACGTAGCACAGATACGCAGTATTTT.

The V and J genes are TRBV6-5 and TRBJ2-5; no clear D gene. Germline lookup yields CDR1 MNHEY and CDR2 SVGAGI. Trimming stripped 2 bases from V and 3 bases from J, with 10 bases between. The CDR3 loop spans 14 amino acids. This chain's CDR3 is CASSYVPTEETQYF. The DNA for the CDR3 is TGTGCCAGCAGTTACGTCCCCACGGAAGAGACCCAGTACTTC.

The chain joins TRBV7-9 to TRBJ2-5; 7 bases are shared with TRBD2. The V gene's germline CDR1 is SEHNR and CDR2 FQNEAQ (reference sequence). The junction had 10 bases not matched to a gene; V was cut back by 5 bases and J by 1 base. The CDR3 is 16 amino acids. In nucleotides, the CDR3 is TGTGCCAGCAGCCGTACCTGGGGGGGGTTCCAAGAGACCCAGTACTTC. This translates into CASSRTWGGFQETQYF. Full variable domain (missing parts from reference TRBV7-9 and TRBJ2-5): DTGVSQNPRHKITKRGQNVTFRCDPISEHNRLYWYRQTLGQGPEFLTYFQNEAQLEKSRLLSDRFSAERPKGSFSTLEIQRTEQGDSAMYLCASSRTWGGFQETQYFGPGTRLLVL.

The genes are TRBV14 and TRBJ1-6, with D hard to call. The CDR3 contains 15 residues. V was cut by 4 bases and J by 1 base, with 8 bases left in between. CDR1 SGHDN and CDR2 FVKESK come from the germline V gene. This CDR3 reads CASSLTKSYNSPLHF. CDR3 DNA: TGTGCCAGCAGCCTCACAAAATCCTATAATTCACCCCTCCACTTT.

V and J are TRBV4-1 and TRBJ2-1; possible D gene TRBD1, 5 bases. The CDR3 has 16 residues. The germline V gene has CDR1 MGHRA and CDR2 YSYEKL. Trimming removed 3 bases from V and 4 bases from J, with 16 bases in between. The DNA of the CDR3 is TGCGCCAGCAGCCAGTTCCCCCTTGACAGATACAATGAGCAGTTCTTC. It yields the protein CASSQFPLDRYNEQFF.

This chain links TRBV7-3 with TRBJ2-3; 13 nucleotides align to TRBD2. The V and J ends lost 9 bases and 10 bases, in that order; junction bases with no gene match: 10. Looked up from germline, CDR1 is SGHTA and CDR2 is FQGTGA. CDR3 size: 14 residues. CDR3 in DNA: TGTGCCAGACGGAAGGGACTAGCGGGATTACCGCAGTATTTT. Protein sequence: CARRKGLAGLPQYF.

The V and J genes are TRBV4-3 and TRBJ1-1; the D is unclear. Germline lookup yields CDR1 LGHNA and CDR2 YSLEER. The V and J ends lost 0 bases and 11 bases respectively, with 16 bases between them. The CDR3 is 14 residues long. The CDR3 DNA is TGCGCCAGCAGCCAAGATCTCAGACAAACCGTCGCTTTCTTT. It translates to CASSQDLRQTVAFF.

This sequence joins TRBV28 and TRBJ2-6; 11 bases line up with TRBD2. The length of the CDR3 is 20 residues. With 1 base clipped from V and 4 bases from J, the junction kept 12 bases outside the gene matches. Per germline, CDR1 MDHEN and CDR2 SYDVKM. This CDR3 is CASSLLAGGPGGTGANVLTF. The CDR3 nucleotides read TGTGCCAGCAGTTTATTAGCGGGAGGGCCTGGAGGGACGGGGGCCAACGTCCTGACTTTC.

V usage is TRBV6-4 and J usage is TRBJ2-2; the match to TRBD2 covers 8 bases. Germline-derived CDR1 and CDR2 are MRHNA and SNTAGT. This CDR3 comprises 13 residues. After removal of 10 bases from V and 1 base from J, the junction contained 2 bases not matched to a gene. The DNA of the CDR3 is TGTGCCACCAGCGGGGGGAACACCGGGGAGCTGTTTTTT. It codes for CATSGGNTGELFF.

Comment on this clone: Because the CDR3's place on the DNA is in doubt, the DNA is left out and the CDR3 is given as listed by TCRdb. V usage is TRBV6-5 and J usage is TRBJ1-1; TRBD1, as called in the table, went unchecked against the DNA. The CDR3 adds up to 15 amino acids, both ends counted. Germline loops: CDR1 MNHEY, CDR2 SVGAGI. The CDR3: CASSYFGAGTDEAFF.

The V call is TRBV10-3, the J call TRBJ1-5, with TRBD1 as a possible D gene (6 bases). V gave up 10 bases and J gave up 2 bases, with 15 bases separating them. CDR1 and CDR2 (germline): ENHRY, SYGVKD. The CDR3 spans 14 residues. The CDR3 sequence: CATQGQSGNQPQHF. Written as DNA, the CDR3 is TGTGCCACCCAGGGGCAGAGTGGCAATCAGCCCCAGCATTTT.

The chain uses TRBV4-3 and TRBJ2-3, with D possibly being TRBD1 (6 bases). V dropped 2 bases and J dropped 0 bases, with 12 bases sitting between them. Germline V gene sequence: CDR1 LGHNA, CDR2 YSLEER. The CDR3 totals 16 residues. The CDR3 loop is CASSQRFRGSTDTQYF. In DNA, the CDR3 is TGCGCCAGCAGCCAAAGATTCAGGGGTAGCACAGATACGCAGTATTTT.

The J gene is TRBJ1-5, the V gene TRBV10-1; possibly TRBD1 for D (5 bases). This CDR3 contains 16 residues. Trimming removed 4 bases from V and 7 bases from J, with 20 bases in between. Germline CDR1 WNHNN, CDR2 SYGVQD (reference sequence). The CDR3 sequence is CASSVGQRFLGQPQHF. CDR3 bases: TGCGCCAGCAGTGTAGGACAAAGGTTCTTAGGACAGCCCCAGCATTTT.

This chain joins TRBV7-3 and TRBJ2-1, with D perhaps TRBD2 (6 bases). Germline CDR1 SGHTA, CDR2 FQGTGA. The CDR3 consists of 14 residues. The germline V and J ends were trimmed by 1 base and 4 bases, with 8 bases remaining between them. The CDR3 is CASSLMAGYNEQFF. For the CDR3, the DNA is TGTGCCAGCAGCTTAATGGCGGGATACAATGAGCAGTTCTTC.

V is TRBV2 and J is TRBJ2-5; 7 positions match TRBD2. Looked up from germline, CDR1 is SNHLY and CDR2 is FYNNEI. The V and J ends lost 7 bases and 3 bases, in that order; junction bases with no gene match: 14. CDR3 size: 16 residues. CDR3 sequence: CASILSGASRKETQYF. CDR3 sequence (DNA): TGTGCCAGCATTCTGAGCGGGGCCAGTAGGAAAGAGACCCAGTACTTC.

The rearrangement uses TRBV30 and TRBJ2-2; unclear D gene. Germline V CDR1 and CDR2: GTSNPN, SVGIG (reference sequence). This CDR3 is 15 amino acids long. Trimming pared 0 bases from V and 0 bases from J, leaving 8 bases between. The DNA for the CDR3 is TGTGCCTGGAGTGTGTCCGTAACGAACACCGGGGAGCTGTTTTTT. It codes for CAWSVSVTNTGELFF. Complete variable domain (other parts from reference TRBV30 and TRBJ2-2): SQTIHQWPATLVQPVGSPLSLECTVEGTSNPNLYWYRQAAGRGLQLLFYSVGIGQISSEVPQNLSASRPQDRQFILSSKKLLLSDSGFYLCAWSVSVTNTGELFFGEGSRLTVL.

The chain carries TRBV19 and TRBJ1-2, with unresolved D. The CDR3 sequence is 15 residues long. Germline CDR1 is LNHDA and CDR2 is SQIVND (reference sequence). V lost 10 bases, J lost 4 bases, and 22 bases lay in between. The CDR3 sequence is CATSAWASTAYGYTF. In DNA form, the CDR3 reads TGTGCCACCTCGGCGTGGGCGTCCACCGCCTATGGCTACACCTTC.

The chain is built from TRBV7-9 and TRBJ2-2; 7 bases map to TRBD2. Trimming cost V 3 bases and J 3 bases; bases outside gene matches: 4. CDR1 is SEHNR, CDR2 FQNEAQ, per germline (reference sequence). The CDR3 has 15 amino acids. The CDR3, as DNA: TGTGCCAGCAGCTTGGGAGGGCGGTACACCGGGGAGCTGTTTTTT. This encodes CASSLGGRYTGELFF.